The rows below give T cell receptor beta chains drawn from one sample of a study of metastatic and nonmetastatic thyroid tumors. TCRdb reassembled clones from the PCR reads with MiXCR. The sample lists around 34,000 clones, around 15% occurring once. Sequencing used blood. These receptors were taken from a female donor with papillary thyroid cancer or a benign thyroid nodule (not recorded which). Some clones in this sample may be carry-over from other donors' samples. The CDR3 runs from the conserved cysteine through the conserved F or W. Each record gives: J gene, D gene, V gene, clone size, CDR3 protein, CDR3 DNA. A D gene is named only where the DNA matches it firmly. Only some rows state a clone size, as once, few, many or a class for expanded clones.

>TRBJ1-2|-|TRBV5-1|many
CASSLDRALSRGGYTF
TGCGCCAGCAGCCTTGACAGAGCTCTTTCAAGGGGTGGCTACACCTTC
>TRBJ2-7|-|TRBV7-9|many
CASSDSGRYEQYF
TGTGCCAGCAGCGATAGCGGACGCTACGAGCAGTACTTC
>TRBJ2-1|-|TRBV20-1|many
CSASYPNLNEQFF
TGCAGTGCTAGTTATCCGAACTTGAATGAGCAGTTCTTC
>TRBJ1-1|-|TRBV11-2|many
CASSLGPNTEAFF
TGTGCCAGCAGCTTAGGACCGAACACTGAAGCTTTCTTT
>TRBJ1-2|-|TRBV6-4|many
CASSDGLGGYTF
TGTGCCAGCAGTGACGGCTTGGGCGGCTACACCTTC
>TRBJ1-5|TRBD1|TRBV27|many
CASSLSMGQGRVRPQHF
TGTGCCAGCAGTTTATCGATGGGACAGGGAAGAGTTCGGCCCCAGCATTTT
>TRBJ1-2|TRBD1|TRBV20-1|many
CSAMTRDRETGEGNYGYTF
TGCAGTGCTATGACACGGGATCGTGAGACAGGGGAAGGGAACTATGGCTACACCTTC
>TRBJ1-2|-|TRBV6-1|-
CASSRGFLGYTF
TGTGCCAGCAGTAGAGGGTTCCTTGGCTACACCTTC
>TRBJ2-3|-|TRBV6-1|few
CASSDGPQALDTQYF
TGTGCCAGCAGTGACGGCCCTCAGGCTCTAGATACGCAGTATTTT
>TRBJ2-2|-|TRBV6-1|-
CASSELADTGDLFF
TGTGCCAGCAGTGAACTAGCTGACACCGGGGATCTGTTTTTT
>TRBJ1-5|-|TRBV29-1|many
CSVGPGRGQPQHF
TGCAGCGTAGGACCCGGGAGAGGTCAGCCCCAGCATTTT
>TRBJ2-3|-|TRBV30|many
CAWSFTSSDTQYF
TGTGCCTGGAGTTTTACTAGTTCCGATACGCAGTATTTT
>TRBJ1-2|-|TRBV12-3/TRBV12-4|many
CASSLTENYGYTF
TGTGCCAGCAGTTTAACAGAGAACTATGGCTACACCTTC
>TRBJ2-7|-|TRBV27|few
CASSRRDSVYNQYF
TGTGCCAGCAGTCGACGGGACTCCGTCTACAATCAGTACTTC
>TRBJ2-7|TRBD2|TRBV5-1|medium-sized
CASSSSIAGFESYEQYF
TGCGCCAGCAGCTCGTCAATAGCGGGATTCGAATCCTACGAGCAGTACTTC
>TRBJ2-7|-|TRBV6-1|-
CASSPGRGPYEQYF
TGTGCCAGCAGTCCGGGACGTGGCCCTTACGAGCAGTACTTC
>TRBJ2-7|-|TRBV20-1|many
CSARDRNAGAYEQYF
TGCAGTGCTAGAGATAGGAACGCAGGGGCCTACGAGCAGTACTTC
>TRBJ2-3|-|TRBV10-3|many
CAISGRDGITDTQYF
TGTGCCATCAGTGGCCGGGACGGGATCACAGATACGCAGTATTTT
>TRBJ1-2|TRBD1|TRBV27|many
CASSLKTGMGYGYTF
TGTGCCAGCAGTCTAAAGACAGGGATGGGCTATGGCTACACCTTC
>TRBJ2-7|TRBD1|TRBV6-1|many
CASKQGQVSYEQYF
TGTGCCAGCAAGCAGGGACAGGTTTCCTACGAGCAGTACTTC
>TRBJ2-2|TRBD1|TRBV20-1|many
CSARGGQGGDGELFF
TGCAGTGCTAGAGGTGGACAGGGGGGGGACGGGGAGCTGTTTTTT
>TRBJ2-6|TRBD2|TRBV7-3|-
CASSLSGGSSGANVLTF
TGTGCCAGCAGCTTAAGCGGGGGGAGCTCTGGGGCCAACGTCCTGACTTTC
>TRBJ2-1|TRBD2|TRBV4-1|many
CASSPPHPRLAGEYNEQFF
TGCGCCAGCAGCCCACCCCACCCCCGACTAGCGGGAGAGTACAATGAGCAGTTCTTC
>TRBJ2-1|TRBD2|TRBV6-1|many
CASSTKGGSGSHEQFF
TGTGCCAGCAGTACGAAGGGGGGTAGCGGGAGCCATGAGCAGTTCTTC
>TRBJ2-7|TRBD1|TRBV14|-
CASSQELGTGRTYEQYF
TGTGCCAGCAGCCAAGAACTCGGGACAGGGAGGACGTACGAGCAGTACTTC
>TRBJ2-7|-|TRBV3-1|many
CASSQFGQWREQYF
TGTGCCAGCAGCCAATTCGGCCAGTGGCGCGAGCAGTACTTC
>TRBJ2-7|-|TRBV5-4|many
CASSLAAGGLAVSEQYF
TGTGCCAGCAGCTTGGCGGCCGGGGGGCTAGCTGTTTCCGAGCAGTACTTC
>TRBJ1-2|-|TRBV19|-
CASSRHGGSTYRYTF
TGTGCCAGTAGTAGACACGGGGGATCCACCTATCGCTACACCTTC
>TRBJ1-2|TRBD1|TRBV27|few
CASSSRTGGYTF
TGTGCCAGTAGTTCCCGGACAGGTGGCTACACCTTC